Here is one T cell receptor (beta chain) with its context. Its matching antigen is unknown. This sample was taken from a study of cytotoxic CD8 clonotypes in ibrutinib-treated CLL. The germline gives CDR1 SGHTS, CDR2 YDEGEE. The V gene lost 4 bases and the J gene lost 1 base, with 8 bases spanning the gap. This CDR3 comprises 13 residues. Whole-study results and caveats: Public clonotypes, an uncommon group, contracted or remained stable on treatment. Sampling times (in sustained-remission versus progressing patients) were not the same. Clonality rose at ibrutinib response and fell back toward baseline at progression.

Assay: immunoSEQ multiplex PCR; the TCRdb copy retains only in-frame clones and omits some. The sample carries about 130,000 clones, 70% to 80% recorded once. The receptor's source is a human donor with chronic lymphocytic leukemia. The sequencing here drew on PBMCs, taken after 12 months of ibrutinib treatment. The chain recombines TRBV5-8 with TRBJ1-1; unclear D gene. CDR3 sequence reads: CASSHPTNTEAFF. DNA of the CDR3: TGTGCCAGCAGCCACCCCACGAACACTGAAGCTTTCTTT.